This T cell receptor beta chain was retrieved from a study of identical twins. This clonotype was detected many times. The antigen is undetermined. TCRdb reprocessed the 5' RACE reads via MiXCR and lists one record per CDR3 protein. In the table there are under 350,000 distinct CDR3 sequences, more than 8% of which are singletons. Study-wide results and limits: For monozygotic twins, models underestimated out-of-frame TCR alpha sharing.

This CDR3 comprises 15 residues. The ends were cut back, 0 bases at V and 2 bases at J, with 12 bases in the middle. Germline assignment: CDR1 DFQATT and CDR2 SNEGSKA (reference sequence). This sample also appeared in a second study, on yellow fever vaccine responses in identical twins.

The V gene is TRBV20-1, the J gene TRBJ2-3, with D possibly TRBD2 on 6 matching bases. The sample comprised CD8+ T cells sorted from blood. This clonotype was sampled from a woman aged 18-29 years in good health. CDR3 protein: CSARELGGLTDTQYF. CDR3 DNA: TGCAGTGCTAGAGAATTGGGGGGACTCACAGATACGCAGTATTTT.